A single sample is the source of the 20 T cell receptor beta chains below, sequenced in a study of identical twins. TCRdb re-called the 5' RACE reads through MiXCR, storing one row per CDR3 protein. Here the sample spans roughly 220,000 distinct CDR3 sequences, roughly 7.1% being singletons. The same data also contributed to another study, on T cells expressing NK-cell markers.

The sample consisted of CD8+ T cells sorted from blood. The receptors come from a woman aged 18 to 35 in good health.

In nucleotides, the CDR3 is TGTGCCAGCAGCCCCAGACTAGCGGCGATAGAAGAGACCCAGTACTTC. Protein product: CASSPRLAAIEETQYF. The V call is TRBV5-6, the J call TRBJ2-5; 9 bases line up with TRBD2. Germline CDR1 and CDR2: SGHDT and YYEEEE. This CDR3 comprises 16 residues. The ends lost 4 bases at V and 3 bases at J; junction bases unmatched: 10.

This clonotype was detected many times. The chain couples TRBV29-1 to TRBJ2-2; D is undetermined. The CDR3 spans 11 residues. The germline CDR1 and CDR2 sequences are SQVTM and ANQGSEA. Trimming removed 1 base at V and 7 bases at J, with 4 bases between. DNA for the CDR3: TGCAGCGTTGAAGGGGGCGGGGAGCTGTTTTTT. Residues: CSVEGGGELFF.

This clonotype has a handful of counts. J is TRBJ1-1 and V is TRBV27, with TRBD1 matching over 8 bases. J was trimmed by 10 bases and V by 6 bases; bases with no gene match: 10. This CDR3 comprises 13 residues. CDR1 is MNHEY and CDR2 is SMNVEV in the germline V gene (reference sequence). DNA of the CDR3: TGTGCCAGCAGCGGGACAGGTCCGGGAGGAGCTTTCTTT. This translates into CASSGTGPGGAFF.

The rearrangement uses TRBV11-3 and TRBJ1-1; possibly TRBD1 for D (6 bases). The germline V and J ends were trimmed by 5 bases and 5 bases, with 15 bases remaining between them. The CDR3 contains 14 residues. CDR1 and CDR2 (germline): SGHNT, YENEEA. CDR3 residues: CASSRRQVPTEAFF. The CDR3 coding sequence is TGTGCCAGCAGCAGACGACAGGTTCCAACTGAAGCTTTCTTT. The whole variable domain, remainder taken from reference TRBV11-3 and TRBJ1-1, is EAGVVQSPRYKIIEKKQPVAFWCNPISGHNTLYWYLQNLGQGPELLIRYENEEAVDDSQLPKDRFSAERLKGVDSTLKIQPAELGDSAVYLCASSRRQVPTEAFFGQGTRLTVV.

V usage is TRBV7-9 and J usage is TRBJ2-1; D not certain. V gave up 1 base and J gave up 6 bases, with 7 bases separating them. This CDR3 is built from 13 residues. Germline V gene lookup returns CDR1 SEHNR and CDR2 FQNEAQ (reference sequence). The CDR3 region has the DNA TGTGCCAGCAGCTTAGTGTCTCGCAATGAGCAGTTCTTC. Protein sequence: CASSLVSRNEQFF. The variable domain in full, completed from reference TRBV7-9 and TRBJ2-1, reads DTGVSQNPRHKITKRGQNVTFRCDPISEHNRLYWYRQTLGQGPEFLTYFQNEAQLEKSRLLSDRFSAERPKGSFSTLEIQRTEQGDSAMYLCASSLVSRNEQFFGPGTRLTVL.

The J gene is TRBJ2-7, the V gene TRBV7-9; TRBD1 is a possible D gene (7 bases). The V and J ends lost 5 bases and 1 base respectively, with 21 bases between them. The CDR3 runs to 17 residues. CDR1 and CDR2 (germline): SEHNR, FQNEAQ (reference sequence). The CDR3 coding sequence is TGTGCCAGCAGCACAAACCGCGGGACAGAATCTTCCTACGAGCAGTACTTC. Translated, it gives CASSTNRGTESSYEQYF.

J is TRBJ1-2 and V is TRBV11-2; D might be TRBD1 (6 bases). The V gene's germline CDR1 is SGHAT and CDR2 FQNNGV. This CDR3 spans 12 amino acids. The V end was cut by 7 bases, the J end by 5 bases, with 11 bases between. DNA of the CDR3: TGTGCCAGCAAGGGACAAAGATATGGCTACACCTTC. Translation gives CASKGQRYGYTF.

This clonotype has ten or more counts. This chain links TRBV12-3 or TRBV12-4 with TRBJ2-7, with D possibly being TRBD2 (5 bases). The CDR3 has 12 amino acids. V gave up 6 bases and J gave up 6 bases, with 12 bases separating them. In DNA form, the CDR3 reads TGTGCCAGCAGCTCGGCGGACTTCGAGCAGTACTTC. Translating gives CASSSADFEQYF.

This clonotype was observed many times. The rearrangement joins TRBV7-8 to TRBJ2-5; 8 nucleotides align to TRBD2. The trim removed 1 base at V and 4 bases at J, leaving 8 bases unmatched. The CDR3 spans 16 residues. Per the germline V gene, CDR1 is SGHVS and CDR2 is FQNEAQ. The CDR3 DNA sequence: TGTGCCAGCAGCTTAGGCAGCGGGAGTCGGGGAGAGACCCAGTACTTC. It translates to CASSLGSGSRGETQYF.

This clonotype was found a few times. This chain uses TRBV6-2 or TRBV6-3 with TRBJ1-1, with a tentative D call TRBD1 (6 bases). Trimming took off 7 bases at V and 4 bases at J, with 13 bases between the two ends. The CDR3 has 13 amino acids. CDR1 MNHEY and CDR2 SVGEGT come from the germline V gene. CDR3 loop: CASNHGGATEAFF. Here the CDR3 DNA reads TGTGCCAGCAACCACGGGGGGGCCACTGAAGCTTTCTTT.

This clonotype was counted only a few times. This chain uses TRBV12-3 or TRBV12-4 with TRBJ2-3, with TRBD2 identical over 7 bases. After removal of 11 bases from V and 6 bases from J, the junction contained 8 bases not matched to a gene. This CDR3 contains 12 residues. The CDR3 spells CASKRGYDTQYF. In DNA, the CDR3 is TGTGCCTCAAAGCGGGGATACGATACGCAGTATTTT.

There are many counts of this clonotype. The chain employs TRBV9 and TRBJ2-1; 8 bases map to TRBD1. With V trimmed by 0 bases and J by 4 bases, 6 bases remained unmatched. The germline CDR1 and CDR2 sequences are SGDLS and YYNGEE. The CDR3 runs to 16 residues. The CDR3 DNA follows: TGTGCCAGCAGCGTAGAGGGGACAGGCCTATACAATGAGCAGTTCTTC. It specifies CASSVEGTGLYNEQFF.

This clonotype was counted only a few times. This chain connects TRBV9 to TRBJ2-7, with 7 positions matching TRBD2. Trimming took 2 bases from V and 4 from J; bases not matched to a gene: 12. CDR3 length: 16 residues. Germline V gives CDR1 SGDLS, CDR2 YYNGEE. The CDR3 sequence is CASSVTGGGIFYEQYF. The CDR3, as DNA: TGTGCCAGCAGCGTTACGGGGGGAGGTATTTTTTACGAGCAGTACTTC.

This chain links TRBV6-1 with TRBJ2-1; TRBD1 matches 7 bases. There are 16 residues in the CDR3. With 10 bases clipped from V and 0 bases from J, the junction kept 12 bases outside the gene matches. CDR1 and CDR2 (germline): MNHNS, SASEGT. The CDR3 sequence: CATYREGGASYNEQFF. The CDR3 DNA is TGTGCCACCTACCGGGAAGGGGGCGCCTCCTACAATGAGCAGTTCTTC.

This clonotype came up a few times. The gene calls are TRBV10-3 and TRBJ2-1, with D uncertain. Trimming removed 2 bases at V and 3 bases at J, with 8 bases between. Germline lookup yields CDR1 ENHRY and CDR2 SYGVKD. The CDR3 runs 14 residues. The CDR3 coding sequence is TGTGCCATCAGTGAGCTGGACGGCTACAATGAGCAGTTCTTC. Encoded protein: CAISELDGYNEQFF.

Many counts were recorded for this clonotype. CDR3 region: CASSPRLAGGRLYHEQYF. The DNA of the CDR3 is TGTGCCAGCAGCCCGAGACTAGCGGGAGGCCGTCTGTACCACGAGCAGTACTTC. The rearrangement joins TRBV6-2 or TRBV6-3 to TRBJ2-7; 13 bases align to TRBD2. Germline-derived CDR1 and CDR2 are MNHEY and SVGEGT. The CDR3 is 18 residues long. Trimming removed 6 bases from V and 5 bases from J; junction bases left unmatched: 16.

This chain joins TRBV15 and TRBJ2-5; 7 bases are shared with TRBD1. The CDR3 length is 15 residues. V shed 4 bases, J shed 1 base, and the junction held 6 bases outside the gene matches. Germline CDR1 LNHNV, CDR2 YYDKDF (reference sequence). In DNA form, the CDR3 reads TGTGCCACCAGCAAGAGTCGGGACAGCCAAGAGACCCAGTACTTC. This translates into CATSKSRDSQETQYF. The variable domain in full, with the rest retrieved from reference TRBV15 and TRBJ2-5, is DAMVIQNPRYQVTQFGKPVTLSCSQTLNHNVMYWYQQKSSQAPKLLFHYYDKDFNNEADTPDNFQSRRPNTSFCFLDIRSPGLGDTAMYLCATSKSRDSQETQYFGPGTRLLVL.

A few counts support this clonotype. The chain recombines TRBV2 with TRBJ2-1; TRBD1 matches at 8 bases. The CDR3 contains 13 residues. Trimming cost V 9 bases and J 0 bases; bases outside gene matches: 1. Germline V gives CDR1 SNHLY, CDR2 FYNNEI. CDR3 coding DNA: TGTGCCAGAACAGGGGGCTCCTACAATGAGCAGTTCTTC. Amino acid sequence: CARTGGSYNEQFF.

The V and J genes are TRBV6-2 or TRBV6-3 and TRBJ2-1; tentative D call: TRBD2 (7 bases). Germline V CDR1 and CDR2: MNHEY, SVGEGT. Trimming took 6 bases from V and 0 from J, leaving 24 bases between them. The CDR3 sequence is 19 residues long. The CDR3 bases are TGTGCCAGCAGCGAGTGGCGGGGGCCCACCTTGAGCTCCTACAATGAGCAGTTCTTC. Protein product: CASSEWRGPTLSSYNEQFF.

V is TRBV27 and J is TRBJ2-1; the match to TRBD2 covers 8 bases. V lost 3 bases and J lost 7; bases outside the gene matches: 8. Germline loops: CDR1 MNHEY, CDR2 SMNVEV (reference sequence). The CDR3 length is 15 residues. This CDR3 reads CASSFSGDAGNEQFF. CDR3 coding DNA: TGTGCCAGCAGTTTTAGCGGGGATGCGGGGAATGAGCAGTTCTTC.